The 17 T cell receptor beta chains below all came from one sample that was sequenced in a study of neurological immune-mediated disorders. Time point noted: technical triplicate 2. TCRdb reprocessed the 5' RACE reads via MiXCR and lists one record per CDR3 protein. The sample yields approximately 28,000 distinct CDR3 sequences, 10% to 15% seen once. Sequenced sample: CD4+ T cells from blood. These receptors were obtained from a female donor with HTLV-1-associated myelopathy (HAM/TSP).

The chain joins TRBV5-1 to TRBJ1-2; TRBD1 matches 10 bases. This CDR3 contains 15 residues. Looked up from germline, CDR1 is SGHRS and CDR2 is YFSETQ. The V segment lost 6 bases and the J segment 3 bases; nucleotides outside the gene matches: 8. CDR3 nucleotide sequence: TGCGCCAGCACCGAGACAGGGGGCTTCGACTATGGCTACACCTTC. Its protein product is CASTETGGFDYGYTF.

In its sample, this clonotype was seen many times. The chain has TRBV28 and TRBJ1-3; a possible D gene is TRBD1 (6 bases). There are 15 residues in the CDR3. Looked up from germline, CDR1 is MDHEN and CDR2 is SYDVKM. The germline V and J ends were trimmed by 4 bases and 0 bases, with 10 bases remaining between them. The CDR3 loop reads CASSSSGHSGNTIYF. CDR3 nucleotide sequence: TGTGCCAGCAGTTCCTCGGGACACTCTGGAAACACCATATATTTT.

Ten or more counts support this clonotype. This sequence joins TRBV20-1 and TRBJ2-7, with 11 bases identical to TRBD2. There are 15 residues in the CDR3. V shed 6 bases, J shed 4 bases, and the junction held 11 bases outside the gene matches. Germline V gene sequence: CDR1 DFQATT, CDR2 SNEGSKA (reference sequence). In DNA form, the CDR3 reads TGCAGTGCAAACCAAGCACGACTAGCGGGGTACGAGCAGTACTTC. Translated: CSANQARLAGYEQYF.

This clonotype was seen many times. The chain employs TRBV20-1 and TRBJ2-1; 8 bases are shared with TRBD2. The CDR3 runs to 13 residues. V shed 8 bases and J 7 bases; nucleotides not matched to a gene: 10. Germline values: CDR1 DFQATT, CDR2 SNEGSKA (reference sequence). DNA for the CDR3: TGCAGTCAGACGCGGGGGGCAGGGAATGAGCAGTTCTTC. Residues: CSQTRGAGNEQFF.

Ten or more counts support this clonotype. The chain joins TRBV7-2 to TRBJ2-5; D unresolved. CDR1 SGHTA and CDR2 FQGNSA come from the germline V gene. The CDR3 runs to 13 residues. Trimming took off 1 base at V and 6 bases at J, with 9 bases between the two ends. CDR3 sequence reads: CASSLVTSQTQYF. The CDR3, as DNA: TGTGCCAGCAGCTTAGTAACGAGTCAGACCCAGTACTTC.

This clonotype was detected ten times or more. V and J are TRBV12-3 or TRBV12-4 and TRBJ2-7; D possibly corresponds to TRBD1 (5 bases). The V and J ends lost 6 bases and 3 bases respectively, with 15 bases between them. The CDR3 sequence is 14 residues long. Written as DNA, the CDR3 is TGTGCCAGCAGGGGGTGGGGCACAGACTACGAGCAGTACTTC. Translated, it gives CASRGWGTDYEQYF.

This chain uses TRBV5-5 with TRBJ1-2; TRBD1 agrees at 8 bases. CDR1 is SGHKS and CDR2 is YYEKEE in the germline V gene (reference sequence). V gave up 3 bases and J gave up 4 bases; unmatched junction bases: 5. This CDR3 has 14 amino acids. CDR3 sequence (DNA): TGTGCCAGCAGCTCTCAGACAGGGGTCTATGGCTACACCTTC. Its protein is CASSSQTGVYGYTF.

This clonotype was picked up many times. The chain combines TRBV29-1 with TRBJ2-2; D not certain. Deletions cut 6 bases from V and 7 bases from J, with 9 bases between. This CDR3 contains 11 residues. Germline values: CDR1 SQVTM, CDR2 ANQGSEA. The CDR3 region has the DNA TGCAGCGTCGCAGTGAGCGGGGAGCTGTTTTTT. Translated, it gives CSVAVSGELFF.

This clonotype was observed at least ten times. The chain has TRBV7-2 and TRBJ2-1; D may be TRBD2 (5 bases). This CDR3 is 15 amino acids long. Germline V gene sequence: CDR1 SGHTA, CDR2 FQGNSA. V lost 3 bases and J 4 bases, leaving 13 bases between the germline ends. The DNA for the CDR3 is TGTGCCAGCAGCTTGGTGACCGCGGGTTACAATGAGCAGTTCTTC. Amino acid sequence: CASSLVTAGYNEQFF. Looking up the rest from reference TRBV7-2 and TRBJ2-1 gives the full variable domain: GAGVSQSPSNKVTEKGKDVELRCDPISGHTALYWYRQSLGQGLEFLIYFQGNSAPDKSGLPSDRFSAERTGGSVSTLTIQRTQQEDSAVYLCASSLVTAGYNEQFFGPGTRLTVL.

This clonotype was counted ten times or more. The J gene is TRBJ2-1, the V gene TRBV29-1, with TRBD2 as a possible D gene (6 bases). Germline loops: CDR1 SQVTM, CDR2 ANQGSEA. The V end was cut by 5 bases, the J end by 3 bases, with 11 bases between. The CDR3 is 13 residues long. The DNA for the CDR3 is TGCAGCGTTTTTGGCGGGAACTACAATGAGCAGTTCTTC. Protein: CSVFGGNYNEQFF.

This clonotype was counted at least ten times. This chain links TRBV28 with TRBJ2-7; possibly TRBD1 for D (7 bases). This CDR3 spans 16 amino acids. V was clipped by 6 bases and J by 0 bases, with 18 bases between them. Germline V CDR1 and CDR2: MDHEN, SYDVKM. CDR3 in DNA: TGTGCCAGCAGACCTAAATCAGGGGGGAGCTCCTACGAGCAGTACTTC. Translated, it gives CASRPKSGGSSYEQYF.

The chain recombines TRBV19 with TRBJ1-2; 7 nucleotides agree with TRBD1. The length of the CDR3 is 15 residues. Per germline, CDR1 LNHDA and CDR2 SQIVND (reference sequence). V trimming: 3 bases; J trimming: 2 bases; junction bases outside the gene matches: 6. CDR3 in amino acids: CASSIARGRNYGYTF. CDR3 DNA: TGTGCCAGTAGTATTGCAAGGGGGCGAAACTATGGCTACACCTTC. Combining the CDR3 with reference TRBV19 and TRBJ1-2 gives the whole variable domain DGGITQSPKYLFRKEGQNVTLSCEQNLNHDAMYWYRQDPGQGLRLIYYSQIVNDFQKGDIAEGYSVSREKKESFPLTVTSAQKNPTAFYLCASSIARGRNYGYTFGSGTRLTVV.

In its sample, this clonotype was seen many times. The chain recombines TRBV29-1 with TRBJ2-3; 12 bases line up with TRBD2. In germline, CDR1 is SQVTM, CDR2 ANQGSEA. The trim removed 7 bases at V and 4 bases at J, leaving 9 bases unmatched. This CDR3 contains 15 residues. The CDR3: CSERETSGRADTQYF. CDR3 DNA: TGCAGCGAGCGAGAGACTAGCGGGAGAGCAGATACGCAGTATTTT.

This clonotype was detected ten times or more. The chain employs TRBV7-9 and TRBJ2-2; D may be TRBD1 (5 bases). V was cut by 1 base and J by 5 bases, with 8 bases left in between. Germline V lookup: CDR1 SEHNR, CDR2 FQNEAQ (reference sequence). This CDR3 has 14 residues. Here the CDR3 reads CASSLGGLTGELFF. The CDR3 DNA is TGTGCCAGCAGCTTAGGGGGCCTGACCGGGGAGCTGTTTTTT. Full variable domain (missing parts from reference TRBV7-9 and TRBJ2-2): DTGVSQNPRHKITKRGQNVTFRCDPISEHNRLYWYRQTLGQGPEFLTYFQNEAQLEKSRLLSDRFSAERPKGSFSTLEIQRTEQGDSAMYLCASSLGGLTGELFFGEGSRLTVL.

This clonotype appeared many times. The chain combines TRBV3-1 with TRBJ2-3, with a weak D call TRBD1 (5 bases). Per the germline V gene, CDR1 is LGHDT and CDR2 is YNNKEL (reference sequence). The V gene lost 1 base and the J gene lost 2 bases, with 7 bases spanning the gap. The CDR3 extends over 14 amino acids. The CDR3 loop is CASSQGQTTDTQYF. CDR3 DNA: TGTGCCAGCAGCCAAGGACAGACCACAGATACGCAGTATTTT.

This clonotype was counted many times. The chain uses TRBV12-3 or TRBV12-4 and TRBJ1-6; a possible D gene is TRBD1 (6 bases). V was cut by 7 bases and J by 4 bases, with 11 bases left in between. This CDR3 has 14 residues. CDR3 sequence reads: CASKQGSYNSPLHF. The DNA for the CDR3 is TGTGCCAGCAAACAGGGTTCATATAATTCACCCCTCCACTTT.

In regard to this clonotype: A junction boundary mismatches the germline segment, possibly from a read error. As DNA, the CDR3 is TGTGCCAACAGCCAAGAAGGAGTGGGAGGGCCACAGACCCAGTACTTC. Translation gives CANSQEGVGGPQTQYF. The chain has TRBV3-1 and TRBJ2-5; 7 nucleotides agree with TRBD2. The CDR3 loop spans 16 amino acids. Germline lookup yields CDR1 LGHDT and CDR2 YNNKEL (reference sequence).